The 28 T cell receptor beta chains below all came from one sample that was sequenced in a study of blood T cells in healthy people across ages. A second about 7 to 12 cycle PCR used barcoded and J-beta primers. MiXCR, run by TCRdb on the 5' RACE reads, gives a single entry per CDR3 protein. The sample carries some 880,000 distinct CDR3 sequences, about 36% recorded once. The source material was blood. The receptors originated from a man younger than 35 in good health.

V and J are TRBV20-1 and TRBJ2-4; D call uncertain. V was trimmed by 1 base and J by 13 bases, leaving 20 bases between them. In germline, CDR1 is DFQATT, CDR2 SNEGSKA (reference sequence). The CDR3 length is 14 residues. The CDR3, as DNA: TGCAGTGCTAGAGTCCTAACCACCTGGGATGAGCAGTACTTC. It codes for CSARVLTTWDEQYF.

In its sample, this clonotype was seen once. The V and J genes are TRBV7-2 and TRBJ1-5; perhaps TRBD1 as D (5 bases). Trimming left V 1 base short and J 14 bases short, with 12 bases between. The CDR3 has 12 residues. CDR1 is SGHTA, CDR2 FQGNSA, per germline. This chain's CDR3 is CASSLEGRVKHF. CDR3 bases: TGTGCCAGCAGCTTAGAGGGCAGGGTCAAGCATTTT.

This clonotype was observed a few times. This rearrangement joins TRBV5-6 to TRBJ2-3; the D gene could be TRBD1 or TRBD2 (5 bases each). Trimming left V 6 bases short and J 4 bases short, with 15 bases between. Germline assignment: CDR1 SGHDT and CDR2 YYEEEE. This CDR3 has 14 amino acids. The CDR3 DNA reads TGTGCCAGCAACCGGGACCTGAAGGCAGATACGCAGTATTTT. Translation gives CASNRDLKADTQYF. The full variable domain, completed using reference TRBV5-6 and TRBJ2-3, is DAGVTQSPTHLIKTRGQQVTLRCSPKSGHDTVSWYQQALGQGPQFIFQYYEEEERQRGNFPDRFSGHQFPNYSSELNVNALLLGDSALYLCASNRDLKADTQYFGPGTRLTVL.

The sample holds a few counts of this clonotype. This rearrangement joins TRBV6-2 or TRBV6-3 to TRBJ2-7; no reliable D call. The CDR3 is 13 residues long. The V gene's germline CDR1 is MNHEY and CDR2 SVGEGT. Trimming shortened V by 6 bases and J by 2 bases, and 11 bases separated the two germline ends. CDR3 amino acids: CASSQGRTYEQYF. CDR3 nucleotide sequence: TGTGCCAGCAGCCAAGGACGGACCTACGAGCAGTACTTC.

This clonotype was recorded a few times. The chain carries TRBV7-8 and TRBJ1-2, with unresolved D. V lost 5 bases, J lost 6 bases, and 10 bases lay in between. The V gene's germline CDR1 is SGHVS and CDR2 FQNEAQ. This CDR3 contains 12 residues. The CDR3 spells CASSEARDGYTF. Here the CDR3 DNA reads TGTGCCAGCAGCGAAGCACGTGATGGCTACACCTTC.

This clonotype showed up just once. The chain is built from TRBV19 and TRBJ2-4, with D possibly being TRBD1 or TRBD2 (6 bases each). Germline-derived CDR1 and CDR2 are LNHDA and SQIVND (reference sequence). The V end was cut by 8 bases, the J end by 15 bases, with 20 bases between. This CDR3 comprises 12 residues. The CDR3 coding sequence is TGTGCCAGTTCGTGGGGGGCAAACGAGCGGTACTTC. It encodes CASSWGANERYF.

V is TRBV30 and J is TRBJ1-1; tentative D call: TRBD1 (5 bases). The germline V gene has CDR1 GTSNPN and CDR2 SVGIG (reference sequence). The CDR3 covers 14 residues. The V end was cut by 3 bases, the J end by 2 bases, with 13 bases between. The CDR3 nucleotides are TGTGCCTGGAGCCCGGCGGGGCTAAACACTGAAGCTTTCTTT. This sequence encodes CAWSPAGLNTEAFF.

This clonotype was observed many times. This chain joins TRBV20-1 and TRBJ2-7; no clear D gene. With 5 bases removed from V and 1 base from J, the gap between germline ends came to 12 bases. The CDR3 spans 13 residues. Germline CDR1 and CDR2: DFQATT and SNEGSKA (reference sequence). CDR3 nucleotides: TGCAGTGCTGACCCCGGGCCTTCCTACGAGCAGTACTTC. Amino acid sequence: CSADPGPSYEQYF.

The rearrangement links TRBV9 to TRBJ2-1; tentatively, D is TRBD1 or TRBD2 (5 bases each). Germline V gene data show CDR1 as SGDLS and CDR2 as YYNGEE. Trimming took off 0 bases at V and 0 bases at J, with 10 bases between the two ends. The CDR3 has 16 amino acids. CDR3 coding DNA: TGTGCCAGCAGCGTAGGGGGACGCAGCTCCTACAATGAGCAGTTCTTC. Its protein is CASSVGGRSSYNEQFF.

As regards this clonotype: A much larger clone lies a single base off, so this may be a read error. The chain couples TRBV29-1 to TRBJ2-3; D tentatively fits TRBD1 or TRBD2 (5 bases each). V dropped 4 bases and J dropped 0 bases, with 14 bases sitting between them. The CDR3 sequence is 15 residues long. CDR1 is SQVTM, CDR2 ANQGSEA, per germline. CDR3 DNA sequence: TGCAGCGTTGGACCGAGAGGGGCAAGCACAGATACGCAGTATTTT. It yields the protein CSVGPRGASTDTQYF.

A note on this clonotype: A read error may explain this, as a much larger clone is one base away. The rearrangement links TRBV6-5 to TRBJ2-3, with no clear D. The germline V gene has CDR1 MNHEY and CDR2 SVGAGI. CDR3 length equals 13 residues. CDR3 nucleotides: TGTGTCAGCAGAAACGACCCCGGAGATACGCAGTATTTT. It is translated as CVSRNDPGDTQYF.

There are a few counts of this clonotype. The chain combines TRBV12-3 or TRBV12-4 with TRBJ2-5, with 9 bases aligning to TRBD2. Unmatched junction bases numbered 8, after V lost 5 bases and J lost 1 base. The CDR3 sequence is 16 residues long. As DNA, the CDR3 is TGTGCCAGCAGTCCCCGAGTAGCGGGGGCCCAAGAGACCCAGTACTTC. Translated: CASSPRVAGAQETQYF.

This sequence joins TRBV4-1 and TRBJ2-3; 7 bases match TRBD1. CDR1 and CDR2 (germline): MGHRA, YSYEKL. The CDR3 sequence is 15 residues long. Losses at the gene ends were 3 bases for V and 2 bases for J; bases not matched to a gene: 5. The CDR3 region has the DNA TGCGCCAGCAGCCACTTGACAGGGACCACAGATACGCAGTATTTT. Amino acid sequence: CASSHLTGTTDTQYF.

The V call is TRBV7-2, the J call TRBJ1-1; D possibly corresponds to TRBD1 (5 bases). The length of the CDR3 is 16 residues. V was trimmed by 5 bases and J by 0 bases, leaving 16 bases between them. The germline CDR1 and CDR2 sequences are SGHTA and FQGNSA. This CDR3 is CASSPHGGEMNTEAFF. The CDR3 nucleotides read TGTGCCAGCAGCCCCCATGGGGGAGAAATGAACACTGAAGCTTTCTTT.

This clonotype was seen ten or more times. V is TRBV20-1 and J is TRBJ1-5; D not certain. Germline CDR1 and CDR2: DFQATT and SNEGSKA (reference sequence). The CDR3 is 13 residues long. Deletions cut 4 bases from V and 0 bases from J, with 7 bases between. DNA for the CDR3: TGCAGTGCTAAGGGAAGTAGCAATCAGCCCCAGCATTTT. Translation: CSAKGSSNQPQHF.

In this sample, this clonotype turned up a few times. This chain links TRBV29-1 with TRBJ2-7, with 9 positions matching TRBD2. Germline V gives CDR1 SQVTM, CDR2 ANQGSEA. The CDR3 contains 14 residues. The V segment lost 7 bases and the J segment 3 bases; nucleotides outside the gene matches: 10. In nucleotides, the CDR3 is TGCAGCGCCCGTGGACTAGCGCCCGACTACGAGCAGTACTTC. This encodes CSARGLAPDYEQYF.

This clonotype was recorded many times. The chain employs TRBV2 and TRBJ2-7; D not resolved. Between the trimmed V and J ends, which lost 1 base and 2 bases, there was a span of 6 bases. CDR1 is SNHLY, CDR2 FYNNEI, per germline. The CDR3 sequence is 13 residues long. CDR3: CASSEGQPYEQYF. CDR3 coding DNA: TGTGCCAGCAGTGAAGGGCAGCCCTACGAGCAGTACTTC.

This clonotype has just a few counts. The chain joins TRBV5-1 to TRBJ1-1; possible D gene TRBD1, 5 bases. Germline CDR1 reads SGHRS; CDR2 reads YFSETQ. The V end was cut by 4 bases, the J end by 1 base, with 11 bases between. The CDR3 is 14 residues long. The CDR3 nucleotides read TGCGCCAGCAGCCGAGGGGCCGAGAACACTGAAGCTTTCTTT. Its translation is CASSRGAENTEAFF.

The rearrangement links TRBV6-2 or TRBV6-3 to TRBJ2-7; D unclear. The ends were cut back, 10 bases at V and 0 bases at J, with 13 bases in the middle. Germline values: CDR1 MNHEY, CDR2 SVGEGT. This CDR3 is built from 13 residues. The CDR3 nucleotides read TGTGCCATAGGGCCTCTCGGCTCCTACGAGCAGTACTTC. The encoded protein is CAIGPLGSYEQYF.

J is TRBJ2-3 and V is TRBV21-1; TRBD1 reflects the table's D call only, with no check against the DNA. TRBV21-1 is marked as a pseudogene. This CDR3 contains 16 residues. The CDR3 nucleotides are TGTGCCAGCAGCGAGGGACAGGGGGCGCTTGGAGATACGCAGTATTTT. Translating it yields CASSEGQGALGDTQYF.

This clonotype was found a few times. V usage is TRBV12-3 or TRBV12-4 and J usage is TRBJ2-2; 7 bases line up with TRBD2. The CDR3 is 14 amino acids. V shed 6 bases, J shed 8 bases, and the junction held 9 bases outside the gene matches. Here the CDR3 DNA reads TGTGCCAGCAGCTGGGGAGGGGCCTGGGGGGAGCTGTTTTTT. Its protein is CASSWGGAWGELFF.

To note about this clonotype: Just one base apart from a much larger clone, this may be a read error. J is TRBJ2-1 and V is TRBV5-1; 7 bases fit TRBD1. Germline V gives CDR1 SGHRS, CDR2 YFSETQ. The CDR3 runs 17 residues. The trim removed 9 bases at V and 13 bases at J, leaving 28 bases unmatched. The CDR3 protein is CATQRIAAGGVEETQFF. The CDR3 DNA reads TGCGCCACCCAAAGGATTGCCGCAGGGGGAGTTGAAGAGACCCAGTTCTTC.

The sample holds a few counts of this clonotype. The V call is TRBV29-1, the J call TRBJ1-2; possibly TRBD1 for D (5 bases). Trimming took 0 bases from V and 7 from J, leaving 15 bases between them. CDR3 length equals 14 residues. Germline V gene data show CDR1 as SQVTM and CDR2 as ANQGSEA. CDR3 in DNA: TGCAGCGTTGAAGAGGCCATAGCAGGGTCTGGCTACACCTTC. Residues: CSVEEAIAGSGYTF.

A remark on this clonotype: With a much larger clone just one base away, this may be a read error. The chain uses TRBV4-3 and TRBJ2-7; either TRBD1 or TRBD2 may supply D (5 bases each). The better agreement between TRBJ2-5 and the DNA end casts doubt on the J call. The CDR3 consists of 13 residues. CDR1 is LGHNA and CDR2 is YSLEER in the germline V gene. The CDR3 region has the DNA TGCACCAGCAGCCGGGACGCTTTTGAGACCCAGTACTTC. Protein product: CTSSRDAFETQYF.

This clonotype showed up just a few times. The V gene is TRBV7-2, the J gene TRBJ2-1; 10 bases agree with TRBD2. V gave up 0 bases and J gave up 9 bases; unmatched junction bases: 8. Germline V CDR1 and CDR2: SGHTA, FQGNSA. The CDR3 has 16 amino acids. CDR3 in DNA: TGTGCCAGCAGCTTAGCGTCGGTAGCGGGGGGATTTGAGCAGTTCTTC. Translation: CASSLASVAGGFEQFF.

About this clonotype itself: A read error may account for a junction end that differs from germline. The chain couples TRBV10-3 to TRBJ2-1; 7 positions agree with TRBD1. The CDR3 consists of 14 residues. CDR1 is ENHRY, CDR2 SYGVKD, per germline. The CDR3 DNA reads TGTGCCATCAGTGAGTCGGGACAGTACAAGGAGCAGTTCTTC. Protein sequence: CAISESGQYKEQFF.

With regard to this clonotype: One base away lies a much larger clone, so this may be a sequencing read error. This chain links TRBV13 with TRBJ2-3, with TRBD1 as a possible D gene (6 bases). The CDR3 totals 15 residues. Germline values: CDR1 PRHDT, CDR2 FYEKMQ (reference sequence). The CDR3 sequence is CASNQFGQNTDTRYF. DNA for the CDR3: TGTGCCAGCAACCAATTCGGACAGAACACAGATACGCGGTATTTT. Full variable domain (outside the CDR3, taken from reference TRBV13 and TRBJ2-3): AAGVIQSPRHLIKEKRETATLKCYPIPRHDTVYWYQQGPGQDPQFLISFYEKMQSDKGSIPDRFSAQQFSDYHSELNMSSLELGDSALYFCASNQFGQNTDTRYFGPGTRLTVL.

This clonotype has only one observation. V usage is TRBV20-1 and J usage is TRBJ1-5; D is uncertain. CDR1 and CDR2 (germline): DFQATT, SNEGSKA (reference sequence). Trimming removed 1 base from V and 4 bases from J, with 14 bases in between. CDR3 length: 15 amino acids. In DNA form, the CDR3 reads TGCAGTGCTAGAGCCCATGGGGATTTTAATCAGCCCCAGCATTTT. Its protein is CSARAHGDFNQPQHF.